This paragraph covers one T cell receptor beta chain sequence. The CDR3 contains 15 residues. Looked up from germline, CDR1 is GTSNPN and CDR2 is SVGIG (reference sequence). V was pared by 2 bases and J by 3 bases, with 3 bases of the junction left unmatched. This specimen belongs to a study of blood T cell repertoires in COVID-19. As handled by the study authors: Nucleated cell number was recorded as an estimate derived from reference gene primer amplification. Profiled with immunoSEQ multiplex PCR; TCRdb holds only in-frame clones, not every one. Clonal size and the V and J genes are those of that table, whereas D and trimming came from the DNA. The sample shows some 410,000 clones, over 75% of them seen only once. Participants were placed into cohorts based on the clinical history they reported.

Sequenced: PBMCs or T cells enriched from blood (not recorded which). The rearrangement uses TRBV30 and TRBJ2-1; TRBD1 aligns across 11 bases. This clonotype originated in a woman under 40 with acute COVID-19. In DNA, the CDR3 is TGTGCCTGGAGTTCCGGGACAGGGGGCTACAATGAGCAGTTCTTC. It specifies CAWSSGTGGYNEQFF.